The sample holds a few counts of the clone carrying this TCR beta chain. The data were taken from a study of shared clonotypes between healthy human individuals. Germline CDR1 and CDR2: MDHEN and SYDVKM. The CDR3 is made up of 14 amino acids. V lost 8 bases and J 6 bases, leaving 19 bases between the germline ends. Using immunoSEQ multiplex PCR, the repertoire was profiled, and TCRdb retains in-frame clones only, with some absent. The sample lists hundreds of thousands of clones; approximately 74% were seen once. The chain is built from TRBV28 and TRBJ1-1; D is unclear. The receptor comes from a woman aged 30 to 39 in good health. Specimen: memory CD4+ T cells sorted from blood. Subset defined: CD45RA-negative fraction. CDR3 amino acids: CASPDTSGESEAFF. For the CDR3, the DNA is TGTGCCAGCCCGGATACTTCAGGTGAATCTGAAGCTTTCTTT. The whole variable domain, remainder taken from reference TRBV28 and TRBJ1-1, is DVKVTQSSRYLVKRTGEKVFLECVQDMDHENMFWYRQDPGLGLRLIYFSYDVKMKEKGDIPEGYSVSREKKERFSLILESASTNQTSMYLCASPDTSGESEAFFGQGTRLTVV.